One sample yielded the 10 T cell receptor beta chains listed below, sequenced in a study of shared clonotypes between healthy human individuals. Repertoires were generated with immunoSEQ multiplex PCR, while TCRdb's copy carries only in-frame clones and drops some. Of around 1.1 million clones listed, roughly 77% are singletons. Sequenced input: memory CD4+ T cells from PBMCs. Documented subset: CD45RA-negative fraction. The source of these receptors is a man aged 18 to 30 in good health. Some clones in this sample may be carry-over from other donors' samples.

The CDR3 region is CASRTGGWSGYTF. The CDR3 DNA reads TGTGCCAGCCGGACAGGGGGATGGAGTGGCTACACCTTC. J is TRBJ1-2 and V is TRBV27; 10 nucleotides align to TRBD1. The CDR3 totals 13 residues. Germline trimming cut 8 bases from V and 7 bases from J; bases unmatched to any gene: 7. The germline CDR1 and CDR2 sequences are MNHEY and SMNVEV (reference sequence).

This clone was counted a few times. V is TRBV5-8 and J is TRBJ2-5, with 10 nucleotides matching TRBD1. J gave up 8 bases and V 0 bases, and 13 bases lay outside the gene matches. There are 17 residues in the CDR3. From germline, CDR1 is SGHTS and CDR2 YDEGEE. Written as DNA, the CDR3 is TGTGCCAGCAGCTTGGGTCGGTATAGAGGGACAGGGGTTACCCAGTACTTC. Its translation: CASSLGRYRGTGVTQYF.

This chain joins TRBV27 and TRBJ1-2; the D is unclear. Germline V gives CDR1 MNHEY, CDR2 SMNVEV (reference sequence). V was trimmed by 0 bases and J by 8 bases, leaving 16 bases between them. The CDR3 runs to 15 residues. CDR3 in DNA: TGTGCCAGCAGTTTATCCCTAAAGCTTGCTAGGGGCTACACCTTC. This gives the protein CASSLSLKLARGYTF.

This clone was seen a few times. The chain links TRBV29-1 to TRBJ1-1, with D possibly matching TRBD1 (5 bases). The CDR3 has 14 residues. Germline CDR1 is SQVTM and CDR2 is ANQGSEA. Trimming removed 2 bases from V and 0 bases from J, with 10 bases in between. The CDR3, as DNA: TGCAGCGTTGAAAGACAGCTTATGAACACTGAAGCTTTCTTT. It encodes CSVERQLMNTEAFF.

J is TRBJ1-1 and V is TRBV5-1, with D possibly being TRBD1 (5 bases). The V gene lost 3 bases and the J gene lost 6 bases, with 18 bases spanning the gap. This CDR3 contains 15 residues. Looked up from germline, CDR1 is SGHRS and CDR2 is YFSETQ. The CDR3 sequence: CASSSSGLRRAEAFF. As DNA, the CDR3 is TGCGCCAGCAGCTCCTCGGGACTCCGGCGGGCTGAAGCTTTCTTT.

In the case of this clone: The sample holds other DNA sequences that translate to the same CDR3. V usage is TRBV5-1 and J usage is TRBJ1-2, with 8 nucleotides matching TRBD1. Unmatched junction bases numbered 4, after V lost 2 bases and J lost 4 bases. Germline assignment: CDR1 SGHRS and CDR2 YFSETQ. This CDR3 is 14 amino acids long. The DNA of the CDR3 is TGCGCCAGCAGCTTAGGACAGGGTAGCTATGGCTACACCTTC. Translating gives CASSLGQGSYGYTF.

This sequence joins TRBV28 and TRBJ2-2; the match to TRBD1 covers 7 bases. After removal of 5 bases from V and 0 bases from J, the junction contained 6 bases not matched to a gene. The germline CDR1 and CDR2 sequences are MDHEN and SYDVKM. The CDR3 runs to 16 residues. CDR3 protein: CASSPDRAPNTGELFF. The CDR3 DNA reads TGTGCCAGCAGTCCCGACAGGGCCCCGAACACCGGGGAGCTGTTTTTT. Using reference TRBV28 and TRBJ2-2 for the parts outside the CDR3, the full variable domain is DVKVTQSSRYLVKRTGEKVFLECVQDMDHENMFWYRQDPGLGLRLIYFSYDVKMKEKGDIPEGYSVSREKKERFSLILESASTNQTSMYLCASSPDRAPNTGELFFGEGSRLTVL.

The genes are TRBV15 and TRBJ1-4; a weak D match, TRBD1 (6 bases). CDR3 size: 18 residues. CDR1 is LNHNV and CDR2 is YYDKDF in the germline V gene (reference sequence). With 3 bases removed from V and 0 bases from J, the gap between germline ends came to 17 bases. The CDR3 DNA reads TGTGCCACCAGCAGGACAGGATTGTTCGTTTCAACTAATGAAAAACTGTTTTTT. Translating it yields CATSRTGLFVSTNEKLFF. Full variable domain (missing parts from reference TRBV15 and TRBJ1-4): DAMVIQNPRYQVTQFGKPVTLSCSQTLNHNVMYWYQQKSSQAPKLLFHYYDKDFNNEADTPDNFQSRRPNTSFCFLDIRSPGLGDTAMYLCATSRTGLFVSTNEKLFFGSGTQLSVL.

The chain recombines TRBV9 with TRBJ1-2; a weak D match, TRBD1 (6 bases). The CDR3 has 13 residues. CDR1 is SGDLS and CDR2 is YYNGEE in the germline V gene. The V and J ends lost 0 bases and 4 bases respectively, with 7 bases between them. The CDR3 DNA follows: TGTGCCAGCAGCGTAGGGGACACCTATGGCTACACCTTC. Amino acid sequence: CASSVGDTYGYTF.

This clone was seen a single time. J is TRBJ1-1 and V is TRBV6-1, with D uncertain. The CDR3 has 14 residues. V was pared by 6 bases and J by 0 bases, with 11 bases between. Germline CDR1 is MNHNS and CDR2 is SASEGT. CDR3 bases: TGTGCCAGCAGGATGGGAAACATGAACACTGAAGCTTTCTTT. This translates into CASRMGNMNTEAFF.